Detailed here is one TCR beta chain. As for time point: cycle 4 day 1 (C4D1), after less than seven weeks of nivolumab. There was relapse after autologous stem cell transplantation in every patient, and there was variation in brentuximab vedotin exposure. Magnetic negative selection was used to purify CD4+ T cells from PBMCs that had been thawed. These data are taken from a study of PD-1 blockade in classical Hodgkin lymphoma. The V gene lost 8 bases and the J gene lost 8 bases, with 18 bases spanning the gap. The CDR3 is 13 residues long. Germline V gene sequence: CDR1 MNHEY, CDR2 SMNVEV (reference sequence). Sequencing used immunoSEQ multiplex PCR; TCRdb keeps in-frame clones, though not all of them. The sample holds about 25,000 clones, around 85% seen once.

The V gene is TRBV27, the J gene TRBJ1-2; maybe TRBD1 (6 bases). Material: CD4+ T cells from blood, obtained before the fourth cycle of nivolumab. The clonotype was recovered from a human donor with classical Hodgkin lymphoma. The CDR3 DNA reads TGTGCCAGCGCGTCGTCCACAGGGTACGGCTACACCTTC. It encodes CASASSTGYGYTF.